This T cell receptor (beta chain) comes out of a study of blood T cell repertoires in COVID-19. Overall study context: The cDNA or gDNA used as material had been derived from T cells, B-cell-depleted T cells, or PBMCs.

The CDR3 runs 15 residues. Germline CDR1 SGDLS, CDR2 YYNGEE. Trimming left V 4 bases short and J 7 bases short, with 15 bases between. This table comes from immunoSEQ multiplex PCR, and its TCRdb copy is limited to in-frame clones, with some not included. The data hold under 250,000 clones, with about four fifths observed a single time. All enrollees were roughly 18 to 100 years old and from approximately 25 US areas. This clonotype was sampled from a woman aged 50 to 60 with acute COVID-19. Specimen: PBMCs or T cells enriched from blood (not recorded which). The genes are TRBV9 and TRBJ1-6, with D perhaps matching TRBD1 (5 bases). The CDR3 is CASSPIPSGNSPLHF. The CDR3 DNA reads TGTGCCAGCAGCCCCATACCGTCAGGGAATTCACCCCTCCACTTT.